The 3 T cell receptor beta chains given below trace back to one sample, sequenced in a study of blood T cell repertoires in COVID-19 (TCRdb year 2020). Libraries were made using the immunoSEQ multiplex PCR assay. As stored in TCRdb, this immuneACCESS dataset retains in-frame rearrangements with V and J assigned. A fraction of the clones does not appear; measured against another copy, unresolved V genes explain less than half of the discrepancy, and the remainder lacks a known reason. For this sample the table gives 300,000 to 350,000 clones, of which roughly 90% were detected only once. The ten top clones hold around 9.9% of the sample. Sequenced material: peripheral blood. The source of these receptors is a young man with COVID-19, enrolled during active disease.

The chain is built from TRBV19 and TRBJ1-2; possible D gene TRBD1, 5 bases. The length of the CDR3 is 14 residues. With 3 bases removed from V and 5 bases from J, the gap between germline ends came to 13 bases. Looked up from germline, CDR1 is LNHDA and CDR2 is SQIVND (reference sequence). CDR3 loop: CASSISGTFYGYTF. In DNA, the CDR3 is TGTGCCAGTAGTATTTCCGGGACTTTTTATGGCTACACCTTC.

The rearrangement links TRBV5-1 to TRBJ2-1, with D maybe TRBD1 (5 bases). CDR1 SGHRS and CDR2 YFSETQ come from the germline V gene. Trimming removed 2 bases at V and 4 bases at J, with 10 bases between. CDR3 length equals 14 residues. The CDR3 is CASSLQERYNEQFF. CDR3 DNA sequence: TGCGCCAGCAGCTTACAGGAAAGATACAATGAGCAGTTCTTC.

This clone was found a few times. This chain uses TRBV9 with TRBJ2-3; D perhaps matches TRBD1 (6 bases). V lost 1 base, J lost 4 bases, and 10 bases lay in between. CDR3 length equals 14 residues. The germline CDR1 and CDR2 sequences are SGDLS and YYNGEE. The CDR3 sequence is CASSVTGTADTQYF. CDR3 nucleotide sequence: TGTGCCAGCAGCGTAACAGGGACCGCAGATACGCAGTATTTT.